This TCR beta chain was observed in a study of spatial heterogeneity in lung cancer. As to time point: sample taken at primary tumor resection. In each case, whole RNA from tumor, nontumor lung or frozen PBMC was sequenced unsorted. This clonotype was picked up many times. Its specificity is not known. Looked up from germline, CDR1 is SGHRS and CDR2 is YFSETQ. V shed 0 bases and J shed 4 bases, with 13 bases lying between them. This CDR3 contains 15 residues. A single record per CDR3 protein comes from TCRdb applying MiXCR to the 5' RACE reads. The table records about 100,000 distinct CDR3 sequences, about 4.4% of them present only once. Points from the study as a whole: How many expanded intratumoral alpha and beta TCRs were present tracked the tumor mutation count, which was a count of nonsynonymous mutations. The recorded estimate of tumor T cell coverage is 7% to 9% for alpha chains and about 14% for beta chains.

The V call is TRBV5-1, the J call TRBJ2-5; tentative D call: TRBD2 (5 bases). This TCR was recovered from a male donor with early-stage non-small cell lung cancer. Sequences were derived from lung tumor tissue, sampled at surgery. Here the CDR3 DNA reads TGCGCCAGCAGCTTGGACGGACCCCGGGGAGAGACCCAGTACTTC. As protein: CASSLDGPRGETQYF.